This T cell receptor (beta chain) comes out of a study of a mutant IDH1 vaccine in newly diagnosed glioma. The time point is: week 35, safety follow-up. Each vaccine dose was 300 ug of mutant IDH1 20-mer peptide, with topical imiquimod. TCRdb keeps only in-frame clones here, not all; method: immunoSEQ multiplex PCR. The sample has around 70,000 clones, roughly 84% seen once. For this clone: Its antigen is unidentified.

V lost 6 bases and J 7 bases, leaving 15 bases between the germline ends. The germline V gene encodes CDR1 SNHLY and CDR2 FYNNEI. The CDR3 is 13 residues long. The genes are TRBV2 and TRBJ1-1; D uncertain. Sequenced material: PBMCs, taken from a glioma patient whose treatment included an IDH1 peptide vaccine. This receptor was obtained from a man aged 18 to 29 with glioma. CDR3 amino acids: CASRPKRTFEAFF. CDR3 in DNA: TGTGCCAGCAGGCCCAAAAGGACCTTTGAAGCTTTCTTT.